The 26 T cell receptor beta chains given below trace back to one sample, sequenced in a study of blood T cell repertoires in COVID-19. Assay used: immunoSEQ multiplex PCR; TCRdb lists only in-frame clones, some missing. The sample carries 350,000 to 400,000 clones, approximately 93% recorded once. Material for sequencing was PBMCs or T cells enriched from blood (not recorded which). These TCRs come from a middle-aged woman who had been exposed to COVID-19.

CDR3 loop: CASSSGGYSPLHF. DNA for the CDR3: TGTGCCAGCAGTTCGGGGGGCTATTCACCCCTCCACTTT. This sequence joins TRBV12-3 or TRBV12-4 and TRBJ1-6; TRBD1 might be the D (6 bases). The CDR3 is 13 residues long. Trimming took off 4 bases at V and 8 bases at J, with 9 bases between the two ends.

CDR3 in amino acids: CASSSSQGFVGNTIYF. CDR3 nucleotide sequence: TGTGCCAGCAGCTCATCTCAGGGGTTTGTTGGAAACACCATATATTTT. The genes are TRBV3-1 (or the pseudogene TRBV3-2) and TRBJ1-3; TRBD1 might be the D (6 bases). Germline-derived CDR1 and CDR2 are LGHDT and YNNKEL (reference sequence). This CDR3 comprises 16 residues. V lost 5 bases and J lost 3, with 17 bases in between.

The genes are TRBV29-1 and TRBJ2-1; 9 bases are a match to TRBD2. CDR3 length: 12 amino acids. Germline trimming cut 6 bases from V and 15 bases from J; bases unmatched to any gene: 12. Per the germline V gene, CDR1 is SQVTM and CDR2 is ANQGSEA. CDR3 loop: CSVQRTSESGFF. The CDR3 DNA reads TGCAGCGTACAAAGGACTAGCGAGTCGGGGTTCTTC.

As to this clone: Sequence at one end of the junction differs from germline and may be a read error. The rearrangement joins TRBV7-7 to TRBJ2-1; 11 positions match TRBD2. The germline V gene encodes CDR1 SSHAT and CDR2 FNYEAQ (reference sequence). The CDR3 is 15 amino acids. As DNA, the CDR3 is TGTGCTAGCAGCTTAGCGGGAGGGCCGTTGGATGAGCAGTTCTTC. This sequence encodes CASSLAGGPLDEQFF.

For the CDR3, the DNA is TGTGCCAGCAGCCCCCGACAGGCCAATTCACCCCTCCACTTT. It yields the protein CASSPRQANSPLHF. The chain links TRBV3-1 (or the pseudogene TRBV3-2) to TRBJ1-6, with D maybe TRBD1 (6 bases). Trimming shortened V by 4 bases and J by 7 bases, and 11 bases separated the two germline ends. This CDR3 comprises 14 residues. Germline V lookup: CDR1 LGHDT, CDR2 YNNKEL (reference sequence).

V and J are TRBV7-8 and TRBJ1-1; D gene ambiguous. V was cut by 6 bases and J by 1 base, with 15 bases left in between. The CDR3 spans 15 residues. Germline V gene sequence: CDR1 SGHVS, CDR2 FQNEAQ. Written as DNA, the CDR3 is TGTGCCAGCAGTCCCCTGGGCAGACAGAACACTGAAGCTTTCTTT. Encoded protein: CASSPLGRQNTEAFF.

The chain combines TRBV10-1 with TRBJ2-7; 13 positions match TRBD2. The V gene's germline CDR1 is WNHNN and CDR2 SYGVQD (reference sequence). Losses at the gene ends were 0 bases for V and 5 bases for J; bases not matched to a gene: 4. CDR3 size: 16 residues. CDR3 sequence: CASSESGLAGAHEQYF. CDR3 nucleotide sequence: TGCGCCAGCAGTGAGTCCGGACTAGCGGGAGCCCACGAGCAGTACTTC.

V is TRBV10-1 and J is TRBJ2-3; D unresolved. The CDR3 contains 12 residues. In germline, CDR1 is WNHNN, CDR2 SYGVQD (reference sequence). Trimming pared 5 bases from V and 2 bases from J, leaving 5 bases between. The CDR3 sequence: CASSPSTDTQYF. CDR3 DNA sequence: TGCGCCAGCAGTCCTTCCACAGATACGCAGTATTTT.

The V gene is TRBV9, the J gene TRBJ2-1; 10 positions agree with TRBD1. V lost 3 bases to trimming and J lost 7 bases; unmatched junction nucleotides: 4. The germline CDR1 and CDR2 sequences are SGDLS and YYNGEE. The CDR3 sequence is 14 residues long. The CDR3 loop is CASSGAGQGNEQFF. CDR3 in DNA: TGTGCCAGCAGCGGCGCGGGACAGGGGAATGAGCAGTTCTTC.

The V gene is TRBV5-1, the J gene TRBJ1-1; D gene unclear. This CDR3 has 16 residues. Trimming shortened V by 2 bases and J by 0 bases, and 14 bases separated the two germline ends. Per the germline V gene, CDR1 is SGHRS and CDR2 is YFSETQ. CDR3 residues: CASSLTGSGMNTEAFF. As DNA, the CDR3 is TGCGCCAGCAGCTTAACGGGTAGTGGAATGAACACTGAAGCTTTCTTT.

V and J are TRBV25-1 and TRBJ1-2, with 8 bases lining up with TRBD1. V lost 3 bases to trimming and J lost 2 bases; unmatched junction nucleotides: 14. Germline V gives CDR1 MGHDK, CDR2 SYGVNS. The CDR3 contains 18 residues. The chain's CDR3 is CASSEVGADRTGNYGYTF. Written as DNA, the CDR3 is TGTGCCAGCAGTGAGGTAGGGGCCGATCGGACAGGGAACTATGGCTACACCTTC.

The chain has TRBV4-3 and TRBJ2-3; D is possibly TRBD2 (6 bases). Deletions cut 4 bases from V and 3 bases from J, with 26 bases between. The CDR3 contains 19 residues. Per the germline V gene, CDR1 is LGHNA and CDR2 is YSLEER. CDR3 DNA: TGCGCCAGCAGCCTTCTTTATAGCGGAACGGGGGTAGGGACAGATACGCAGTATTTT. Amino acids: CASSLLYSGTGVGTDTQYF.

The chain is built from TRBV11-2 and TRBJ2-1; no clear D. V shed 3 bases and J shed 7 bases, with 7 bases lying between them. The CDR3 has 12 amino acids. Germline CDR1 and CDR2: SGHAT and FQNNGV. This CDR3 reads CASSLSGNEQFF. For the CDR3, the DNA is TGTGCCAGCAGCTTGAGTGGTAATGAGCAGTTCTTC.

This clone was counted a few times. The chain has TRBV7-9 and TRBJ1-1; a possible D gene is TRBD1 (5 bases). Germline assignment: CDR1 SEHNR and CDR2 FQNEAQ (reference sequence). The CDR3 consists of 16 residues. The V end was cut by 1 base, the J end by 5 bases, with 17 bases between. The CDR3 coding sequence is TGTGCCAGCAGCTTAGGATCAGGGCCCCTCGATACTGAAGCTTTCTTT. Its translation: CASSLGSGPLDTEAFF. The variable domain in full, with the rest retrieved from reference TRBV7-9 and TRBJ1-1, is DTGVSQNPRHKITKRGQNVTFRCDPISEHNRLYWYRQTLGQGPEFLTYFQNEAQLEKSRLLSDRFSAERPKGSFSTLEIQRTEQGDSAMYLCASSLGSGPLDTEAFFGQGTRLTVV.

V and J are TRBV23-1 and TRBJ2-7; D is uncertain. TRBV23-1 is labeled an ORF, and its function is uncertain. The CDR3 extends over 16 amino acids. V was trimmed by 4 bases and J by 0 bases, leaving 16 bases between them. CDR3 sequence reads: CASSRFLSRSSYEQYF. CDR3 sequence (DNA): TGCGCCAGCAGTCGCTTCCTATCCCGATCCTCCTACGAGCAGTACTTC.

This clone appeared a few times. V is TRBV7-9 and J is TRBJ2-7; 10 bases are a match to TRBD1. Losses at the gene ends were 1 base for V and 0 bases for J; bases not matched to a gene: 3. The germline CDR1 and CDR2 sequences are SEHNR and FQNEAQ (reference sequence). The CDR3 totals 16 residues. As DNA, the CDR3 is TGTGCCAGCAGCTTAGGTGGGACAGGGGCCTCCTACGAGCAGTACTTC. Its translation: CASSLGGTGASYEQYF.

The V and J genes are TRBV29-1 and TRBJ1-2; maybe TRBD1 (6 bases). Trimming pared 7 bases from V and 1 base from J, leaving 10 bases between. Germline values: CDR1 SQVTM, CDR2 ANQGSEA. The CDR3 totals 12 residues. The CDR3: CSGQGSNYGYTF. The CDR3 DNA is TGCAGCGGCCAGGGGAGTAACTATGGCTACACCTTC. Together with reference TRBV29-1 and TRBJ1-2, the CDR3 gives the full variable domain: SAVISQKPSRDICQRGTSLTIQCQVDSQVTMMFWYRQQPGQSLTLIATANQGSEATYESGFVIDKFPISRPNLTFSTLTVSNMSPEDSSIYLCSGQGSNYGYTFGSGTRLTVV.

The rearrangement uses TRBV19 and TRBJ2-1; D is perhaps TRBD1 (6 bases). V dropped 3 bases and J dropped 4 bases, with 10 bases sitting between them. The length of the CDR3 is 14 residues. Germline V gene data show CDR1 as LNHDA and CDR2 as SQIVND (reference sequence). CDR3 region: CASSMGAGYNEQFF. CDR3 nucleotide sequence: TGTGCCAGTAGTATGGGGGCCGGGTACAATGAGCAGTTCTTC.

The chain links TRBV30 to TRBJ1-3; no firm D call. V was shortened by 2 bases and J by 0 bases, with 11 bases between the two germline ends. The germline V gene has CDR1 GTSNPN and CDR2 SVGIG (reference sequence). CDR3 length: 15 amino acids. The CDR3 loop is CAWSFGGNSGNTIYF. The CDR3, as DNA: TGTGCCTGGAGTTTTGGCGGTAACTCTGGAAACACCATATATTTT.

This chain links TRBV6-4 with TRBJ2-5, with TRBD1 identical over 9 bases. V dropped 6 bases and J dropped 2; count of bases not matched to a gene: 7. The CDR3 covers 15 residues. Germline assignment: CDR1 MRHNA and CDR2 SNTAGT. This CDR3 is CASSLGQGPQETQYF. The CDR3 DNA follows: TGTGCCAGCAGCTTAGGACAGGGGCCTCAAGAGACCCAGTACTTC.

This clone was recorded a few times. The rearrangement joins TRBV12-3 or TRBV12-4 to TRBJ1-2; 8 bases are a match to TRBD1. The CDR3 covers 13 residues. V gave up 6 bases and J gave up 3 bases; unmatched junction bases: 3. The CDR3 reads CASSGQGYYGYTF. For the CDR3, the DNA is TGTGCCAGCAGCGGACAGGGATACTATGGCTACACCTTC.

This chain joins TRBV6-2 or TRBV6-3 and TRBJ2-7; 7 bases are shared with TRBD2. CDR1 and CDR2 from the germline V gene are MNHEY and SVGEGT. After removal of 2 bases from V and 3 bases from J, the junction contained 13 bases not matched to a gene. This CDR3 region has 17 residues. In nucleotides, the CDR3 is TGTGCCAGCAGTTACCCCCTTGGGCTAGCGGAGAACTACGAGCAGTACTTC. Residues: CASSYPLGLAENYEQYF.

This clone was detected once. J is TRBJ2-2 and V is TRBV6-5; the match to TRBD1 covers 12 bases. The CDR3 loop spans 15 amino acids. Germline CDR1 is MNHEY and CDR2 is SVGAGI. V lost 6 bases to trimming and J lost 3 bases; unmatched junction nucleotides: 2. The CDR3 sequence: CASRRDRGHTGELFF. DNA for the CDR3: TGTGCCAGCAGACGGGACAGGGGGCACACCGGGGAGCTGTTTTTT.

The chain employs TRBV7-2 and TRBJ1-2; TRBD1 might be the D (5 bases). The germline V and J ends were trimmed by 4 bases and 2 bases, with 8 bases remaining between them. In germline, CDR1 is SGHTA, CDR2 FQGNSA. The CDR3 is 13 residues long. Here the CDR3 reads CASSSRGNYGYTF. The CDR3 nucleotides are TGTGCCAGCAGCTCACGGGGGAACTATGGCTACACCTTC.

This clone has just one count. This chain joins TRBV3-1 (or the pseudogene TRBV3-2) and TRBJ2-1, with a tentative D call TRBD2 (5 bases). CDR1 is LGHDT and CDR2 is YNNKEL in the germline V gene (reference sequence). The CDR3 covers 14 residues. V was trimmed by 4 bases and J by 13 bases, leaving 20 bases between them. The CDR3: CASSLRPFSGEQFF. The CDR3 nucleotides are TGTGCCAGCAGCCTAAGACCCTTCTCCGGGGAACAGTTCTTC.

This clone was detected a few times. The genes are TRBV23-1 and TRBJ2-2; a weak D match, TRBD2 (5 bases). TRBV23-1 is an ORF, with its function uncertain. The CDR3 covers 16 residues. V was cut by 0 bases and J by 3 bases, with 11 bases left in between. CDR3: CASSQSGGLYTGELFF. The CDR3 DNA sequence: TGCGCCAGCAGTCAATCGGGCGGGCTCTACACCGGGGAGCTGTTTTTT.